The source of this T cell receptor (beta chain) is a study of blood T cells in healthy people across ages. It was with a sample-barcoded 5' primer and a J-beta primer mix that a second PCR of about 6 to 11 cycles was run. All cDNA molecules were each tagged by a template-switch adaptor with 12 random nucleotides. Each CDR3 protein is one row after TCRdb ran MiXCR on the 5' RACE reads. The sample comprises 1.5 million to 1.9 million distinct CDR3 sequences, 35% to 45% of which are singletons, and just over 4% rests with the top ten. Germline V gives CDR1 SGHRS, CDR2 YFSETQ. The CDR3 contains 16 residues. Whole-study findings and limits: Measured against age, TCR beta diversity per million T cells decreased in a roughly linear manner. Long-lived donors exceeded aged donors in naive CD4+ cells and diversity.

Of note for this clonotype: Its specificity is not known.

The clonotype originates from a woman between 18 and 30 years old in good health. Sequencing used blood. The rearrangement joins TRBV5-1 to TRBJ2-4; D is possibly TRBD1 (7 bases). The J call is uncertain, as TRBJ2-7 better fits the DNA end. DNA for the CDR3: TGCGCCAGCAATTTGGGGGGACAGCTGGGTACCTACGAGCAGTACTTC. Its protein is CASNLGGQLGTYEQYF.